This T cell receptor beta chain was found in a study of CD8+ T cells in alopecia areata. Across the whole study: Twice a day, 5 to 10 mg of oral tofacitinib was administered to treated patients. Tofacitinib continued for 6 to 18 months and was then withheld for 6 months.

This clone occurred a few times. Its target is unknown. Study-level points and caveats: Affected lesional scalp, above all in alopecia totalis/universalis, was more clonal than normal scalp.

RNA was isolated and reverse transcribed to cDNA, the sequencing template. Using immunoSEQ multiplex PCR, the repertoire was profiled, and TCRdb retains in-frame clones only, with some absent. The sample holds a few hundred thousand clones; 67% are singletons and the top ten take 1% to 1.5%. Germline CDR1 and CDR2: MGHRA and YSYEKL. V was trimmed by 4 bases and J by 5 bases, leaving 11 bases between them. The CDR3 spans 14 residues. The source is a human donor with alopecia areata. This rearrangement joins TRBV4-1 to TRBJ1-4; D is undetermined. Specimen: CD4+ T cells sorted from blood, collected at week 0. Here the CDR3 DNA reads TGCGCCAGCAGCCTGTCCAATCACAATGAAAAACTGTTTTTT. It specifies CASSLSNHNEKLFF.